Below, 5 T cell receptor beta chains from the same sample are listed, as sequenced in a study of T cells after yellow fever vaccination. TCRdb fed the 5' RACE reads into MiXCR, producing one record per CDR3 protein. The table shows 12,000 or so distinct CDR3 sequences, with 5.5% to 6% occurring only once. The starting material was PBMCs, either bulk or a sorted T-cell subset (CD4+, CD8+, memory, or dextramer-sorted; not recorded which), obtained on the day of the yellow fever booster vaccination. Receptors originate from a young man who received the YFV17D yellow fever vaccine.

This clonotype was seen repeatedly, ten times or more. The chain carries TRBV7-6 and TRBJ2-3, with 9 positions matching TRBD1. The CDR3 has 17 amino acids. J lost 3 bases, V lost 5 bases, and 12 bases had no gene match. In germline, CDR1 is SGHVS, CDR2 FNYEAQ. The CDR3 DNA reads as TGTGCCAGCAGCCGAAATCCACAGGGGGCGCGGACAGATACGCAGTATTTT. This codes for CASSRNPQGARTDTQYF. The variable domain in full, with the rest retrieved from reference TRBV7-6 and TRBJ2-3, is GAGVSQSPRYKVTKRGQDVALRCDPISGHVSLYWYRQALGQGPEFLTYFNYEAQQDKSGLPNDRFSAERPEGSISTLTIQRTEQRDSAMYRCASSRNPQGARTDTQYFGPGTRLTVL.

This clonotype is judged medium-sized. The J gene is TRBJ1-4, the V gene TRBV7-8; TRBD1 aligns across 7 bases. Germline V CDR1 and CDR2: SGHVS, FQNEAQ. The CDR3 is 16 amino acids. With 5 bases clipped from V and 3 bases from J, the junction kept 9 bases outside the gene matches. The CDR3 nucleotides are TGTGCCAGCAGCCGATATGACAGGGCTGCTAATGAAAAACTGTTTTTT. Encoded protein: CASSRYDRAANEKLFF.

This clonotype was picked up many times. The gene calls are TRBV5-4 and TRBJ2-7, with 11 bases aligning to TRBD1. The junction had 12 bases not matched to a gene; V was cut back by 4 bases and J by 9 bases. Germline-derived CDR1 and CDR2 are SGHNT and YYREEE (reference sequence). CDR3 length: 15 residues. The CDR3 loop is CASSPPGQGAYRQYF. CDR3 nucleotide sequence: TGTGCCAGCAGCCCCCCAGGACAGGGGGCATATCGGCAGTACTTC.

This clonotype is medium-sized by share. The chain couples TRBV3-1 to TRBJ1-1, with 10 bases fitting TRBD1. After removal of 6 bases from V and 4 bases from J, the junction contained 2 bases not matched to a gene. Germline CDR1 is LGHDT and CDR2 is YNNKEL (reference sequence). This CDR3 is built from 13 residues. The CDR3 DNA sequence: TGTGCCAGCAGACGGACAGGGGGCACTGAAGCTTTCTTT. The encoded protein is CASRRTGGTEAFF.

This clonotype is medium-sized by share. The V call is TRBV5-1, the J call TRBJ2-3; 10 nucleotides match TRBD1. Trimming took 0 bases from V and 5 from J; bases not matched to a gene: 0. From germline, CDR1 is SGHRS and CDR2 YFSETQ. CDR3 length equals 14 residues. The CDR3 DNA is TGCGCCAGCAGCTTGGGGACAGGGGGAGATACGCAGTATTTT. This translates into CASSLGTGGDTQYF.